The clone carrying this T cell receptor (beta chain) was counted only a few times. Antigen unknown. The data were obtained in a study of blood T cells in healthy people across ages. Points from the study as a whole: Unsorted PBMCs ruled out conclusive naive versus antigen-experienced comparison. Not knowing donor CMV status may have confounded expanded clonotype changes.

A second PCR, run for about 7 to 12 cycles, used a sample-barcoded 5' primer plus a J-beta primer mix. Sequencing recovered at least 3 million CDR3-containing paired-end reads from each sample. Each CDR3 protein gets one entry after TCRdb re-called the 5' RACE reads with MiXCR. The sample consists of hundreds of thousands of distinct CDR3 sequences, roughly 25% of them appearing once. The same data also went into a second study, on T cells of mothers and their children. That report adds: Sequencing got over 9 million TCR beta CDR3 reads from each mother and roughly 2.7 million from each child.

Source material: blood. This TCR was sampled from a boy younger than 18 in good health.

CDR3 amino acids: CASSHKDSGGYEQYF. The CDR3 DNA reads TGCGCCAGCAGCCATAAGGATAGCGGGGGTTACGAGCAGTACTTC. The V call is TRBV4-1, the J call TRBJ2-7; TRBD2 matches 9 bases. The V gene end was trimmed by 3 bases and the J gene end by 4 bases; junction bases not matched to a gene: 7. CDR3 length: 15 amino acids. Germline loops: CDR1 MGHRA, CDR2 YSYEKL.